Described below is a single TCR beta chain sequence and its context. What it recognizes is unknown. The data were obtained in a study of T cell responses to AZD1222 COVID-19 vaccine. The study's findings and limits: The donor cohort was predominantly white British with a female majority, and clonal diversity may have been underestimated.

Pooled together were second doses at about 4 or about 12 weeks. The CDR3 is made up of 15 amino acids. The germline gives CDR1 SGHAT, CDR2 FQNNGV. V lost 1 base, J lost 3 bases, and 9 bases lay in between. Measured with immunoSEQ multiplex PCR; TCRdb has only the in-frame clones, and not every one. The sample has 150,000 or so clones, 90% to 95% seen once; the top ten hold about 4.6%. The chain carries TRBV11-2 and TRBJ2-2, with a weak D call TRBD2 (6 bases). The clonotype was recovered from an adult who received the AZD1222 COVID-19 vaccine. The sample consisted of peripheral blood, taken 28 days after the second AZD1222 dose. The DNA for the CDR3 is TGTGCCAGCAGCTTAGGCGGGATTGACACCGGGGAGCTGTTTTTT. It codes for CASSLGGIDTGELFF.